The clone carrying this TCR beta chain occurred a few times. Its antigen is not known. This CDR3 is built from 15 residues. The V end lost 2 bases, the J end lost 0 bases, and 12 bases lay between the germline ends. Germline V gene data show CDR1 as SGHNT and CDR2 as YYREEE (reference sequence). Each donor was a healthy Caucasian individual from Russia, aged about 6 to 100. A second PCR of roughly 7 to 11 cycles used a sample-barcoded 5' primer and a J-beta primer mix. TCRdb recomputed calls from the 5' RACE reads with MiXCR, one row per CDR3 protein. The repertoire consists of about 1,400,000 distinct CDR3 sequences, with 35% to 45% occurring once and the leading ten covering roughly 7.9%. This entry comes from a study of blood T cells in healthy people across ages. Whole-study results and caveats: Naive T cell percentage showed a strong correlation with the diversity of TCR beta. Fewer expanded clones and more diversity marked long-lived versus aged donors. Total diversity from one million sequenced T cells was likely underestimated.

This clonotype was sampled from a woman younger than 35 in good health. The sample comprised blood. The chain combines TRBV5-4 with TRBJ2-7; D uncertain. The DNA of the CDR3 is TGTGCCAGCAGCTTTGCCGGAAAGAACTCCTACGAGCAGTACTTC. Protein product: CASSFAGKNSYEQYF.